This entry features one T cell receptor (beta chain) sequence. In the authors' methods: Estimated nucleated cell counts came from reference gene primer amplification. The assay was immunoSEQ multiplex PCR, and TCRdb's table has in-frame clones only and misses some. That table gives V, J and clone size, and the DNA gave D and trimming. The data show 350,000 to 450,000 clones, with approximately 91% seen just once and around 0.86% held by the top ten. Participants were placed into cohorts based on the clinical history they reported. The CDR3 extends over 14 amino acids. V was trimmed by 1 base and J by 2 bases, leaving 9 bases between them. Germline V gene data show CDR1 as SGHVS and CDR2 as FQNEAQ. These data originate in a study of blood T cell repertoires in COVID-19. Study overall: From the United States, Italy and Spain came samples of acute and convalescent COVID-19.

The chain joins TRBV7-8 to TRBJ2-7; D perhaps matches TRBD1 (6 bases). The specimen sequenced was PBMCs or T cells enriched from blood (not recorded which). The source is a woman aged 40 to 55 who had been exposed to COVID-19. CDR3 DNA: TGTGCCAGCAGCTTAGTGGACAGCCCCTACGAGCAGTACTTC. Protein product: CASSLVDSPYEQYF.